This T cell receptor (beta chain) was observed in a study of blood T cell repertoires in COVID-19. As for the study in general: Samples came from the United States, Italy and Spain, spanning acute and convalescent COVID-19. PBMCs, B-cell-depleted T cells, or T cells were the source of the cDNA or gDNA that made up the material.

The protocol was immunoSEQ multiplex PCR, while the TCRdb copy is restricted to in-frame clones and leaves out a portion. Of a few hundred thousand clones in the sample, 86% were seen once. The length of the CDR3 is 16 residues. With V trimmed by 3 bases and J by 8 bases, 10 bases remained unmatched. Germline-derived CDR1 and CDR2 are SEHNR and FQNEAQ (reference sequence). Donors in Cohort 3 who had recovered were those with two negative PCRs, healthcare professional clearance, or resolution of their symptoms. The TCR sequence derives from a woman aged 18-29 years who had recovered from COVID-19. This rearrangement joins TRBV7-9 to TRBJ1-1; 12 positions agree with TRBD1. The sequencing sample was made of PBMCs or T cells enriched from blood (not recorded which). The CDR3 nucleotides are TGTGCCAGCAGCTTGGTTACGGGACAGGGGGCTAAAGAAGCTTTCTTT. It translates to CASSLVTGQGAKEAFF.